The 20 T cell receptor beta chains below all came from one sample that was sequenced in a study of cytomegalovirus exposure and HLA in healthy donors. PCR involved 60 Vbeta and 13 Jbeta primers. Clones were read by immunoSEQ multiplex PCR, and TCRdb kept only the in-frame ones, dropping some. This sample has fewer than 150,000 clones, with about 78% found just once. The sequencing input was PBMCs. The receptors here all came from a woman in her thirties or forties in good health and CMV-seropositive.

The chain employs TRBV29-1 and TRBJ2-1; TRBD1 might be the D (6 bases). Germline V gene lookup returns CDR1 SQVTM and CDR2 ANQGSEA. V lost 7 bases and J lost 4, with 17 bases in between. The CDR3 covers 14 residues. The CDR3 bases are TGCAGCGCCCAGGGGTCCTCCTTGTACAATGAGCAGTTCTTC. It specifies CSAQGSSLYNEQFF.

This sequence joins TRBV6-5 and TRBJ1-1, with 8 nucleotides matching TRBD1. V shed 6 bases, J shed 4 bases, and the junction held 7 bases outside the gene matches. From germline, CDR1 is MNHEY and CDR2 SVGAGI. This CDR3 has 14 amino acids. The CDR3: CASRQGQGTTEAFF. The CDR3 region has the DNA TGTGCCAGCAGACAAGGACAGGGTACCACTGAAGCTTTCTTT.

A single count supports this clone. The V and J genes are TRBV6-5 and TRBJ1-3, with a tentative D call TRBD1 (5 bases). V was clipped by 7 bases and J by 0 bases, with 10 bases between them. The CDR3 contains 14 residues. Germline V lookup: CDR1 MNHEY, CDR2 SVGAGI. For the CDR3, the DNA is TGTGCCAGCATCAGGGATCTCTCTGGAAACACCATATATTTT. This sequence encodes CASIRDLSGNTIYF.

This chain links TRBV6-5 with TRBJ1-5; no clear D gene. The germline V gene has CDR1 MNHEY and CDR2 SVGAGI. Trimming removed 0 bases at V and 0 bases at J, with 6 bases between. The CDR3 runs to 15 residues. The CDR3 spells CASSYSINSNQPQHF. In DNA, the CDR3 is TGTGCCAGCAGTTACTCCATCAATAGCAATCAGCCCCAGCATTTT.

V gene TRBV5-4 combines with J gene TRBJ1-1, with a possible D match to TRBD1 (6 bases). CDR3 length: 14 residues. Germline V gene data show CDR1 as SGHNT and CDR2 as YYREEE (reference sequence). The V gene lost 1 base and the J gene lost 3 bases, with 10 bases spanning the gap. The CDR3 nucleotides are TGTGCCAGCAGCTTGAGGGCAGGGGACACTGAAGCTTTCTTT. This encodes CASSLRAGDTEAFF.

CDR3 DNA: TGTGCCAGCAGTTGGGGACAACTTAACTATGGCTACACCTTC. Amino acid sequence: CASSWGQLNYGYTF. V gene TRBV28 combines with J gene TRBJ1-2; D possibly corresponds to TRBD1 (6 bases). Trimming took off 4 bases at V and 1 base at J, with 10 bases between the two ends. This CDR3 spans 14 amino acids. From germline, CDR1 is MDHEN and CDR2 SYDVKM.

Points on this clone: Different DNA sequences within this sample yield the same CDR3. V and J are TRBV5-1 and TRBJ2-3, with D unclear. V dropped 4 bases and J dropped 6 bases, with 12 bases sitting between them. The CDR3 totals 13 residues. From germline, CDR1 is SGHRS and CDR2 YFSETQ. For the CDR3, the DNA is TGCGCCAGCAGCCTGGGCGCGCGGGATACGCAGTATTTT. It translates to CASSLGARDTQYF.

This clone has just a few counts. The chain uses TRBV27 and TRBJ2-5; 11 bases are shared with TRBD1. The CDR3 contains 14 residues. Trimming removed 6 bases from V and 5 bases from J; junction bases left unmatched: 5. Germline lookup yields CDR1 MNHEY and CDR2 SMNVEV (reference sequence). The CDR3 nucleotides are TGTGCCAGCAGCTTAGGACAGGGGGCTGAGACCCAGTACTTC. This encodes CASSLGQGAETQYF.

This clone appeared a single time. The chain employs TRBV6-1 and TRBJ2-7, with 11 positions matching TRBD1. The germline CDR1 and CDR2 sequences are MNHNS and SASEGT. V dropped 8 bases and J dropped 6; count of bases not matched to a gene: 9. The length of the CDR3 is 14 residues. CDR3 amino acids: CASYRTGGAGEQYF. The CDR3, as DNA: TGTGCCAGCTACCGGACAGGGGGCGCCGGCGAGCAGTACTTC.

The chain links TRBV7-9 to TRBJ1-4, with D uncertain. This CDR3 has 14 amino acids. Germline-derived CDR1 and CDR2 are SEHNR and FQNEAQ (reference sequence). V dropped 5 bases and J dropped 7 bases, with 14 bases sitting between them. CDR3: CASSPSGGTEKLFF. The CDR3, as DNA: TGTGCCAGCAGCCCCTCGGGAGGAACTGAAAAACTGTTTTTT.

This rearrangement joins TRBV7-6 to TRBJ1-5; maybe TRBD1 (5 bases). The CDR3 totals 14 residues. Germline assignment: CDR1 SGHVS and CDR2 FNYEAQ. Trimming removed 0 bases at V and 2 bases at J, with 5 bases between. The CDR3 spells CASSLAQGNQPQHF. The CDR3, as DNA: TGTGCCAGCAGCTTAGCACAGGGCAATCAGCCCCAGCATTTT.

This chain links TRBV6-5 with TRBJ1-1; no clear D. The V gene lost 0 bases and the J gene lost 1 base, with 9 bases spanning the gap. Germline V gene sequence: CDR1 MNHEY, CDR2 SVGAGI. This CDR3 comprises 15 residues. CDR3 loop: CASSYSWSGNTEAFF. For the CDR3, the DNA is TGTGCCAGCAGTTACTCATGGAGCGGGAACACTGAAGCTTTCTTT.

The chain has TRBV5-4 and TRBJ2-5, with 8 nucleotides matching TRBD2. This CDR3 has 15 residues. The germline CDR1 and CDR2 sequences are SGHNT and YYREEE (reference sequence). J lost 2 bases, V lost 4 bases, and 7 bases had no gene match. The CDR3 DNA reads TGTGCCAGCAGCCAAATAGCGGGGATACAAGAGACCCAGTACTTC. Its protein is CASSQIAGIQETQYF.

In DNA, the CDR3 is TGTGCCAGCAGCTTAACGCCCAGCGGGGGAACAGAGACCCAGTACTTC. It encodes CASSLTPSGGTETQYF. This chain connects TRBV7-3 to TRBJ2-5; TRBD2 matches at 8 bases. The CDR3 consists of 16 residues. Trimming cost V 0 bases and J 4 bases; bases outside gene matches: 7. Germline V gene lookup returns CDR1 SGHTA and CDR2 FQGTGA. Together with reference TRBV7-3 and TRBJ2-5, the CDR3 gives the full variable domain: GAGVSQTPSNKVTEKGKYVELRCDPISGHTALYWYRQSLGQGPEFLIYFQGTGAADDSGLPNDRFFAVRPEGSVSTLKIQRTERGDSAVYLCASSLTPSGGTETQYFGPGTRLLVL.

J is TRBJ2-5 and V is TRBV7-2; maybe TRBD2 (6 bases). In germline, CDR1 is SGHTA, CDR2 FQGNSA. V was pared by 5 bases and J by 4 bases, with 11 bases between. CDR3 size: 13 residues. In DNA form, the CDR3 reads TGTGCCAGCAGCGGAGGGATGCGAGAGACCCAGTACTTC. The encoded protein is CASSGGMRETQYF.

The CDR3 coding sequence is TGTGCCAGCAGCTTGACGGGGGACACTGAAGCTTTCTTT. This sequence encodes CASSLTGDTEAFF. The chain employs TRBV7-9 and TRBJ1-1; D is possibly TRBD1 (5 bases). The V end lost 3 bases, the J end lost 3 bases, and 8 bases lay between the germline ends. The germline CDR1 and CDR2 sequences are SEHNR and FQNEAQ (reference sequence). The CDR3 runs 13 residues.

The rearrangement links TRBV7-2 to TRBJ2-5; D is undetermined. CDR1 is SGHTA and CDR2 is FQGNSA in the germline V gene. V dropped 5 bases and J dropped 5 bases, with 24 bases sitting between them. The CDR3 runs to 17 residues. In nucleotides, the CDR3 is TGTGCCAGCAGCACTTTCGAGCTAGGCCTACGGCGGGAGACCCAGTACTTC. It yields the protein CASSTFELGLRRETQYF.

This sequence joins TRBV2 and TRBJ1-5, with D hard to call. This CDR3 is built from 14 residues. Looked up from germline, CDR1 is SNHLY and CDR2 is FYNNEI. The V end was cut by 4 bases, the J end by 7 bases, with 14 bases between. This chain's CDR3 is CASSGGGVGQPQHF. CDR3 DNA sequence: TGTGCCAGCAGTGGCGGCGGGGTCGGGCAGCCCCAGCATTTT.

Regarding this clone: A read error may account for a junction end that differs from germline. The chain has TRBV7-8 and TRBJ2-5, with 12 bases fitting TRBD1. Germline V gene sequence: CDR1 SGHVS, CDR2 FQNEAQ. The CDR3 spans 16 residues. CDR3 in DNA: TGTACCAGCAGCAGAGGGGACAGGGGGCGAAAAGAGACCCAGTACTTC. Its protein is CTSSRGDRGRKETQYF.

This clone has a handful of counts. This CDR3 is CSVQGGSEAFF. CDR3 sequence (DNA): TGCAGCGTTCAGGGAGGCTCTGAAGCTTTCTTT. This sequence joins TRBV29-1 and TRBJ1-1, with TRBD1 as a possible D gene (5 bases). V was clipped by 5 bases and J by 6 bases, with 10 bases between them. The CDR3 has 11 amino acids. Looked up from germline, CDR1 is SQVTM and CDR2 is ANQGSEA.